Following are 12 T cell receptor beta chains from one sample sequenced in a study of cytomegalovirus exposure and HLA in healthy donors (dated by TCRdb to about 2017). Library preparation employed the immunoSEQ multiplex PCR assay. For the multiplex PCR, a mixture combining 60 forward primers for TCR Vbeta segments and 13 reverse primers for TCR Jbeta segments was used. TCRdb carries this immuneACCESS record with in-frame sequences only. Its versions omit some clonotypes, under half of them owing to an unresolved V gene in the studies checked, with the rest unexplained. This sample has more than 85,000 clones in its table, and around 80% of those were observed once. Roughly 3.7% of the sample is taken by the ten largest. The source material was PBMCs. The receptors originated from a female donor in good health and CMV-seropositive.

On this clone: Other DNA sequences in this specimen translate into the identical CDR3. The CDR3 nucleotides read TGTGCCAGCAGTTTCGGGACTACAGAGCAGTACTTC. Protein: CASSFGTTEQYF. The V gene is TRBV5-6, the J gene TRBJ2-7, with 7 bases identical to TRBD2. Losses at the gene ends were 5 bases for V and 7 bases for J; bases not matched to a gene: 6. The CDR3 totals 12 residues. Germline assignment: CDR1 SGHDT and CDR2 YYEEEE.

The rearrangement links TRBV7-9 to TRBJ2-3, with a possible D match to TRBD1 (5 bases). The ends were cut back, 8 bases at V and 5 bases at J, with 23 bases in the middle. The CDR3 loop spans 16 amino acids. The germline V gene has CDR1 SEHNR and CDR2 FQNEAQ (reference sequence). The CDR3 DNA sequence: TGTGCCAGCTCCCCCCGGTTGGCGACCCAGGGAGATACGCAGTATTTT. Amino acid sequence: CASSPRLATQGDTQYF.

V is TRBV10-3 and J is TRBJ2-3; the match to TRBD2 covers 14 bases. The CDR3 length is 19 residues. Germline CDR1 ENHRY, CDR2 SYGVKD. The junction had 10 bases not matched to a gene; V was cut back by 5 bases and J by 0 bases. CDR3 nucleotide sequence: TGTGCCATCAGTCGGACTAGCGGGGGGCCAAATCCTAGCACAGATACGCAGTATTTT. It specifies CAISRTSGGPNPSTDTQYF.

This chain's CDR3 is CASSQTRGLATPGEQYF. The CDR3 DNA reads TGTGCCAGCAGCCAAACCCGGGGACTAGCGACTCCGGGCGAGCAGTACTTC. The V call is TRBV4-2, the J call TRBJ2-7; 10 bases match TRBD2. Trimming removed 2 bases from V and 6 bases from J; junction bases left unmatched: 13. The CDR3 extends over 17 amino acids. CDR1 and CDR2 from the germline V gene are LGHNA and YNFKEQ.

This clone was seen a single time. This chain uses TRBV5-8 with TRBJ2-2, with 7 bases fitting TRBD1. The germline V gene has CDR1 SGHTS and CDR2 YDEGEE. This CDR3 region has 15 residues. Losses at the gene ends were 3 bases for V and 4 bases for J; bases not matched to a gene: 6. The CDR3 nucleotides read TGTGCCAGCAGCTCCGGACAGGCGGTCACCGGGGAGCTGTTTTTT. This translates into CASSSGQAVTGELFF.

The chain couples TRBV4-1 to TRBJ1-4; tentative D call: TRBD1 (5 bases). Trimming removed 1 base at V and 8 bases at J, with 8 bases between. Germline V CDR1 and CDR2: MGHRA, YSYEKL. The CDR3 spans 13 residues. CDR3 in amino acids: CASSQVRGEKLFF. CDR3 sequence (DNA): TGCGCCAGCAGCCAAGTTCGGGGGGAAAAACTGTTTTTT.

This clone was seen a few times. This chain uses TRBV7-9 with TRBJ2-1; 10 positions agree with TRBD2. The trim removed 3 bases at V and 0 bases at J, leaving 2 bases unmatched. CDR1 and CDR2 from the germline V gene are SEHNR and FQNEAQ (reference sequence). CDR3 length: 16 amino acids. The CDR3 DNA reads as TGTGCCAGCAGCTTTAGCGGGGGGAGCTCCTACAATGAGCAGTTCTTC. This sequence encodes CASSFSGGSSYNEQFF.

V usage is TRBV9 and J usage is TRBJ1-2; TRBD1 matches at 11 bases. This CDR3 spans 17 amino acids. The V gene's germline CDR1 is SGDLS and CDR2 YYNGEE. V was pared by 5 bases and J by 7 bases, with 16 bases of the junction left unmatched. CDR3 nucleotides: TGTGCCAGCAGTTCCCGGGGCCAAGGACAGGGGGCTTTTGGCTACACCTTC. It is translated as CASSSRGQGQGAFGYTF.

V gene TRBV7-9 combines with J gene TRBJ1-4, with 7 positions matching TRBD1. The germline V gene encodes CDR1 SEHNR and CDR2 FQNEAQ (reference sequence). The CDR3 runs to 15 residues. Germline trimming cut 3 bases from V and 0 bases from J; bases unmatched to any gene: 1. Here the CDR3 reads CASSLGQTTNEKLFF. The CDR3 DNA is TGTGCCAGCAGCTTGGGACAGACAACTAATGAAAAACTGTTTTTT.

J is TRBJ1-3 and V is TRBV5-8, with 7 positions matching TRBD1. From germline, CDR1 is SGHTS and CDR2 YDEGEE. The CDR3 extends over 15 amino acids. Trimming at V came to 6 bases and at J to 3 bases, leaving 9 bases not matched to a gene. CDR3 nucleotide sequence: TGTGCCAGCATTAGAGACAGGGCGGGTGGAAACACCATATATTTT. The encoded protein is CASIRDRAGGNTIYF.

V is TRBV11-2 and J is TRBJ2-5; 8 positions match TRBD2. J lost 5 bases, V lost 6 bases, and 11 bases had no gene match. There are 15 residues in the CDR3. CDR1 and CDR2 (germline): SGHAT, FQNNGV. In DNA, the CDR3 is TGTGCCAGCAGTCTCCCCCAGCGGGGGTGGGAGACCCAGTACTTC. Protein sequence: CASSLPQRGWETQYF.

This clone was seen only a few times. One junction end does not reproduce the germline sequence, and a read error may be involved. The chain has TRBV4-3 and TRBJ2-6, with a possible D match to TRBD1 (6 bases). Germline assignment: CDR1 LGHNA and CDR2 YSLEER. CDR3 length: 17 residues. The CDR3 loop is CASSQADSLSGANGLTF. CDR3 in DNA: TGCGCCAGCAGCCAAGCGGACAGCCTCTCTGGGGCCAACGGCCTGACTTTC.